The T cell receptor (beta chain) described here comes from a study of blood T cell repertoires in COVID-19. The CDR3 length is 18 residues. Germline values: CDR1 MGHRA, CDR2 YSYEKL. Germline trimming cut 1 base from V and 4 bases from J; bases unmatched to any gene: 12. This clone showed up just a few times. Symptom resolution, clearance, or two negative PCRs marked donors in Cohort 3 as recovered. The table came from immunoSEQ multiplex PCR; TCRdb's copy has only in-frame clones and leaves some out. Of 200,000 or so clones listed, approximately 83% are singletons. The chain joins TRBV4-1 to TRBJ1-2; 10 positions agree with TRBD1. This TCR was recovered from a man aged 40-49 years who had recovered from COVID-19. Sequencing used PBMCs or T cells enriched from blood (not recorded which). The CDR3 nucleotides are TGCGCCAGCAGCCAAGGGTTCCACCGGGACAGGGGAAGCTATGGCTACACCTTC. The encoded protein is CASSQGFHRDRGSYGYTF.